The 4 T cell receptor beta chains given below trace back to one sample, sequenced in a study of OX40 agonist ivuxolimab in advanced cancers. The method behind the library was the immunoSEQ multiplex PCR assay. This is the immuneACCESS table as TCRdb keeps it, with only in-frame sequences that have V and J called. A part of the clones is gone; compared with another copy, unresolved V genes explain less than half, and the rest is unexplained. This sample lists about 70,000 clones; about nine tenths were detected once. Jointly, the top ten make up around 1% of the sample. The sample here was CD4+ or CD8+ T cells sorted from blood, taken in a trial of the OX40 agonist ivuxolimab. The receptors were gathered from an adult with an advanced solid tumor such as melanoma, head and neck, liver or kidney cancer.

This rearrangement joins TRBV6-1 to TRBJ2-3, with 11 bases lining up with TRBD1. CDR1 is MNHNS, CDR2 SASEGT, per germline. This CDR3 spans 15 amino acids. V shed 6 bases and J 4 bases; nucleotides not matched to a gene: 6. The CDR3 DNA is TGTGCCAGCAGCCAGGGACAGGGGGATTCAGATACGCAGTATTTT. This translates into CASSQGQGDSDTQYF.

In DNA, the CDR3 is TGTGCCAGCAAGCGACAGACGAACACCGGGGAGCTGTTTTTT. Encoded protein: CASKRQTNTGELFF. This rearrangement joins TRBV2 to TRBJ2-2; TRBD1 might be the D (5 bases). V was cut by 7 bases and J by 0 bases, with 9 bases left in between. The CDR3 covers 14 residues. Germline-derived CDR1 and CDR2 are SNHLY and FYNNEI.

This chain connects TRBV4-1 to TRBJ2-7; TRBD1 is a possible D gene (6 bases). The CDR3 covers 18 residues. The ends were cut back, 1 base at V and 5 bases at J, with 24 bases in the middle. Germline CDR1 is MGHRA and CDR2 is YSYEKL. CDR3 in amino acids: CASSQVLQGKKGIDEQYF. The CDR3 bases are TGCGCCAGCAGCCAAGTTTTACAGGGAAAAAAAGGGATCGACGAGCAGTACTTC.

CDR3 amino acids: CASSFSTGRGEKLFF. CDR3 nucleotides: TGTGCCAGCAGTTTCTCGACAGGGAGGGGTGAAAAACTGTTTTTT. The V gene is TRBV28, the J gene TRBJ1-4; 7 bases align to TRBD1. Unmatched junction bases numbered 8, after V lost 3 bases and J lost 7 bases. There are 15 residues in the CDR3. Germline values: CDR1 MDHEN, CDR2 SYDVKM.